The sample holds a few counts of the clone carrying this T cell receptor (beta chain). Antigen unknown. The data were taken from a study of post-analysis software for immune sequencing data. General study results and limits: Comparison of patients with controls showed a handful of TRBV segments more frequent in patients, TRBV5-6, TRBV5-1 and TRBV20-1 among them.

Prepared libraries of TCR beta cDNA carried unique molecular identifiers. One entry per CDR3 protein results from TCRdb running MiXCR on the PCR reads. The data contain roughly 650,000 distinct CDR3 sequences, more than 50% of them singletons. V gave up 4 bases and J gave up 5 bases, with 21 bases separating them. CDR3 length: 18 amino acids. The germline CDR1 and CDR2 sequences are MNHEY and SMNVEV (reference sequence). Sequencing input: blood. The gene calls are TRBV27 and TRBJ2-6, with TRBD1 as a possible D gene (6 bases). This receptor was identified in a girl under 10 years old with multiple sclerosis. CDR3 nucleotides: TGTGCCAGCAGTTCCGTACCCTTAAGTCAGGGGTGGGCCAACGTCCTGACTTTC. This codes for CASSSVPLSQGWANVLTF.